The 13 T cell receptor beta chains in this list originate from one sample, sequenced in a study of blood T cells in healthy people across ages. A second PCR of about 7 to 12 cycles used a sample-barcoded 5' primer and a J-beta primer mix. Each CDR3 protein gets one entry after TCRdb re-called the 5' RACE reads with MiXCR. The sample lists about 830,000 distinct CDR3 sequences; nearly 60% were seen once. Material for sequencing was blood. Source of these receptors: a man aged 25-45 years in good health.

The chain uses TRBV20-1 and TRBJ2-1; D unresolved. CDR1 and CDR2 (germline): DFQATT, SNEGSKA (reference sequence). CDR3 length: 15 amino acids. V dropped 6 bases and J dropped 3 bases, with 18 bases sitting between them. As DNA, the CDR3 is TGCAGTGCCCCAGAGCGAGTCCCAAACTACAATGAGCAGTTCTTC. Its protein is CSAPERVPNYNEQFF.

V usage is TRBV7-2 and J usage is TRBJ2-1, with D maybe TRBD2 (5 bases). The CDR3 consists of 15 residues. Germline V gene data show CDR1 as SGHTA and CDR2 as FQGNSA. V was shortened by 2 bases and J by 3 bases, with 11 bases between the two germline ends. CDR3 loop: CASSLIRGVYNEQFF. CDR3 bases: TGTGCCAGCAGCTTAATCCGGGGAGTCTACAATGAGCAGTTCTTC.

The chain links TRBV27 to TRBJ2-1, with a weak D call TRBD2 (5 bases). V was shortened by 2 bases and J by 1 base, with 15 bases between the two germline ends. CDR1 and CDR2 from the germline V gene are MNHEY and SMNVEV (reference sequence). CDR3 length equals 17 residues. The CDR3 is CASSLRWESRSYNEQFF. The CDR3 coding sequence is TGTGCCAGCAGTTTAAGGTGGGAGAGTAGGTCCTACAATGAGCAGTTCTTC.

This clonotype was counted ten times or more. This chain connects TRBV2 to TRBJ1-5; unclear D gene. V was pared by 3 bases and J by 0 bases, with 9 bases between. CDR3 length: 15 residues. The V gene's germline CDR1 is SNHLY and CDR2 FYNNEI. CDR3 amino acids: CASSESPYSNQPQHF. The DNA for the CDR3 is TGTGCCAGCAGTGAGTCACCATATAGCAATCAGCCCCAGCATTTT.

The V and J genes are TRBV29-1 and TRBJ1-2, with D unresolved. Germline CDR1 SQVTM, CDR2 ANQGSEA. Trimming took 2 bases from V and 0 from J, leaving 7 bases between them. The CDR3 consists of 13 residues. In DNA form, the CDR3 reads TGCAGCGTTGAAAGGGAATCTAACTATGGCTACACCTTC. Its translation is CSVERESNYGYTF.

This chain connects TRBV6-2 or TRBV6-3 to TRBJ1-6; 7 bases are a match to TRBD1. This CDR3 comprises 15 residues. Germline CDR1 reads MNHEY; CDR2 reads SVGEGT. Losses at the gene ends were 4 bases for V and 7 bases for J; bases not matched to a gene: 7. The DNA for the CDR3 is TGTGCCAGCAGTTCCCGACAGGGAATGAATTCACCCCTCCACTTT. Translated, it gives CASSSRQGMNSPLHF.

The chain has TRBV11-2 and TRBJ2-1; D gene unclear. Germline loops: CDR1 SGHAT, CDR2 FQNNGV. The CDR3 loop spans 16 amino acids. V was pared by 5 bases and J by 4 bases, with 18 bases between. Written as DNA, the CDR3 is TGTGCCAGCAGCCCCGTGAGATTTGCCTCATACAATGAGCAGTTCTTC. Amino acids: CASSPVRFASYNEQFF.

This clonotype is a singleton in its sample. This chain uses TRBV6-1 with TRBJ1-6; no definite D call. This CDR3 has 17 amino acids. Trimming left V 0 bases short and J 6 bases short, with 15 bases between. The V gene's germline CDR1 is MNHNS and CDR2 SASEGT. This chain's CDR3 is CASSEAPAGRSNSPLHF. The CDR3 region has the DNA TGTGCCAGCAGTGAAGCGCCCGCAGGACGGTCTAATTCACCCCTCCACTTT.

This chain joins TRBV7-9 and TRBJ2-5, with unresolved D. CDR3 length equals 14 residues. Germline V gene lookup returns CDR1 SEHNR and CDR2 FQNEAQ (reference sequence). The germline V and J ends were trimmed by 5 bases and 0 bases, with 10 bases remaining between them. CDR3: CASSPEKYQETQYF. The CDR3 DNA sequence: TGTGCCAGCAGCCCTGAGAAGTACCAAGAGACCCAGTACTTC.

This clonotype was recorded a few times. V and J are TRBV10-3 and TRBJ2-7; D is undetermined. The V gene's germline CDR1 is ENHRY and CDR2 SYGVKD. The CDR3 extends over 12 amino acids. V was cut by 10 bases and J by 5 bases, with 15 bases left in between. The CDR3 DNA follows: TGTGCCACTCAAAGGGATTTGCACGAGCAGTACTTC. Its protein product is CATQRDLHEQYF.

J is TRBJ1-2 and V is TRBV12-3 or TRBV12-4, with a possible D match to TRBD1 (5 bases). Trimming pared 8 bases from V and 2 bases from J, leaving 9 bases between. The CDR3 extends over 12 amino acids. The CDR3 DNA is TGTGCCAGCGGACATTTGAACTATGGCTACACCTTC. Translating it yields CASGHLNYGYTF.

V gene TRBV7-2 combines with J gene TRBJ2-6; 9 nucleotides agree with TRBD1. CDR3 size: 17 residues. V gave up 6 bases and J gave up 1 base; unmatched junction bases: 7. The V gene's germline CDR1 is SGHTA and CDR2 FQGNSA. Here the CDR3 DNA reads TGTGCCAGCAGAAGGACAGGGGAAGGTTCTGGGGCCAACGTCCTGACTTTC. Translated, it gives CASRRTGEGSGANVLTF.

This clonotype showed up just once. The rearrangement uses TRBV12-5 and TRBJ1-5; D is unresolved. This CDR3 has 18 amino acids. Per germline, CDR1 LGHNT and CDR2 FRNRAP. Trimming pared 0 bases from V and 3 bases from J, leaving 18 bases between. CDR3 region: CASGLVRWVGIDNQPQHF. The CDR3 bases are TGTGCTAGTGGTTTGGTAAGATGGGTTGGAATAGACAATCAGCCCCAGCATTTT.